This TCR beta chain was recorded in a study of blood T cell repertoires in COVID-19. Study background: Nucleic acid was either cDNA or gDNA, and it came from T cells, B-cell-depleted T cells, or PBMCs.

This CDR3 has 15 amino acids. V shed 4 bases and J shed 10 bases, with 18 bases lying between them. Germline CDR1 reads SGHDT; CDR2 reads YYEEEE. This clone was seen only a few times. Clones were sequenced by immunoSEQ multiplex PCR, and TCRdb holds only the in-frame ones, with some missing. The sample records under 200,000 clones, around 88% being singletons. Everyone who took part was roughly 18 to 89 years old, and they came from over 20 US areas. Assignments of participants to cohorts depended upon their own reported clinical history. The rearrangement uses TRBV5-6 and TRBJ1-6; D might be TRBD1 (6 bases). Sequences were obtained from PBMCs or T cells enriched from blood (not recorded which). The sequence derives from a woman aged 45-60 years in a cohort exposed to, infected with or recovered from COVID-19 (not recorded which). The DNA of the CDR3 is TGTGCCAGCAGCGATTCGTTAGGGGGACGATCACCCCTCCACTTT. Its translation: CASSDSLGGRSPLHF.